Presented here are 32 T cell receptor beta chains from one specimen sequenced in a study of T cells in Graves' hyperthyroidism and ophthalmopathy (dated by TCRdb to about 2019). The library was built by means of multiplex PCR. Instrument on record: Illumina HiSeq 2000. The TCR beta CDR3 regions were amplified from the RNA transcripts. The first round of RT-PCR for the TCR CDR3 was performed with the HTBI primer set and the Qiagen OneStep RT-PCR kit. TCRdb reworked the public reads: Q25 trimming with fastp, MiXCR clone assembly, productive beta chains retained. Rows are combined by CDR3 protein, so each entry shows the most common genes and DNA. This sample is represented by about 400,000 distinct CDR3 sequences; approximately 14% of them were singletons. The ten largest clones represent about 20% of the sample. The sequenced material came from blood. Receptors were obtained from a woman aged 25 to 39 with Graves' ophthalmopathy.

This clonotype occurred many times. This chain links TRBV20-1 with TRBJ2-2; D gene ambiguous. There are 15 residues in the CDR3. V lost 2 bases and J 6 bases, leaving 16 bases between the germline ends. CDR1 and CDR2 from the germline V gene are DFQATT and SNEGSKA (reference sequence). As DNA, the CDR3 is TGCAGTGCTAGAATGGGCAAACTCAGGTCCGGGGAGCTGTTTTTT. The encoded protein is CSARMGKLRSGELFF.

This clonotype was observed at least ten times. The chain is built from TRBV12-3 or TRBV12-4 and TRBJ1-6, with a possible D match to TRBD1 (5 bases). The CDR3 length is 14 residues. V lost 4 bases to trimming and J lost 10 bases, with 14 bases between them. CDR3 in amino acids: CASSWRGVGSPLHF. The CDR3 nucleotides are TGTGCCAGCAGTTGGCGGGGGGTGGGATCACCCCTCCACTTT.

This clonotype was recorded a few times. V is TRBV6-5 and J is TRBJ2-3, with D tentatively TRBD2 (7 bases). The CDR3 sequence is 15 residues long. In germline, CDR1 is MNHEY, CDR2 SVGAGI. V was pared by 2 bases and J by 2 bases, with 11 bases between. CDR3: CASSYGGGLTDTQYF. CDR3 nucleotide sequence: TGTGCCAGCAGTTACGGGGGGGGCCTCACAGATACGCAGTATTTT.

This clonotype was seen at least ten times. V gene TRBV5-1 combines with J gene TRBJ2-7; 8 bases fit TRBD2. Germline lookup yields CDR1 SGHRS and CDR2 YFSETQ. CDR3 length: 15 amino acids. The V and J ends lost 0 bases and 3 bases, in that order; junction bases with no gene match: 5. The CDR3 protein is CASSLAGGVGYEQYF. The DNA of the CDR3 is TGCGCCAGCAGCTTGGCCGGGGGGGTAGGCTACGAGCAGTACTTC.

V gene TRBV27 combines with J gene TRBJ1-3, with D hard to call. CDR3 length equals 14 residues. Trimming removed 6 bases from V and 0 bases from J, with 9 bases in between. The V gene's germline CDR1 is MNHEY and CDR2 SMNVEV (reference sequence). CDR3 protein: CASSLTLSGNTIYF. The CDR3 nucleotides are TGTGCCAGCAGCCTTACGCTCTCTGGAAACACCATATATTTT.

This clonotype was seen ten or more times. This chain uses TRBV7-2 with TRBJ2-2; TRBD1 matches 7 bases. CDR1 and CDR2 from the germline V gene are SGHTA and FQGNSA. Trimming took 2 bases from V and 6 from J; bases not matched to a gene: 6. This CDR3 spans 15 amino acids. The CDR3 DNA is TGTGCCAGCAGCTTAACGGGACAGCCCCCCGGGGAGCTGTTTTTT. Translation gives CASSLTGQPPGELFF.

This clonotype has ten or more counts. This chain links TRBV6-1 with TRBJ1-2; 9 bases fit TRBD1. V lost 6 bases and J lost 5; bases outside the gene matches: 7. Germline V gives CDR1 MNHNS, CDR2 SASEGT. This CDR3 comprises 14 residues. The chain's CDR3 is CASRGTGIIYGYTF. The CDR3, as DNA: TGTGCCAGCAGGGGGACAGGGATAATTTATGGCTACACCTTC.

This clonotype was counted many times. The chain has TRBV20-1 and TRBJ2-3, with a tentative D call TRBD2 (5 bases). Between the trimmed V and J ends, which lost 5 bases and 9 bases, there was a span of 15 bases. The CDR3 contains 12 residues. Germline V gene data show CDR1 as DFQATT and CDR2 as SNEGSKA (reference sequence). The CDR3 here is CSAPSGRETQYF. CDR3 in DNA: TGCAGTGCTCCCTCGGGAAGGGAGACGCAGTATTTT.

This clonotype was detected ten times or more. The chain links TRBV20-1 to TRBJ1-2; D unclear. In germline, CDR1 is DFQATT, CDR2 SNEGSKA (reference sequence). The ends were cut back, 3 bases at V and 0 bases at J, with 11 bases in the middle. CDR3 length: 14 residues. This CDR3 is CSASIQATNYGYTF. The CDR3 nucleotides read TGCAGTGCTAGCATTCAGGCAACTAACTATGGCTACACCTTC.

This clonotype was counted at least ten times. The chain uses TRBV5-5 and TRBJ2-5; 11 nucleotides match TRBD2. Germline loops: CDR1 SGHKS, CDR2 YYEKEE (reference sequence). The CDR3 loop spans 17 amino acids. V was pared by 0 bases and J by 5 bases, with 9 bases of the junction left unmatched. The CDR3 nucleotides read TGTGCCAGCAGCTTGGTGGGTAGCGGGGGGGCCAGGGAGACCCAGTACTTC. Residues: CASSLVGSGGARETQYF. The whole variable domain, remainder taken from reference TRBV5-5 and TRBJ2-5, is DAGVTQSPTHLIKTRGQQVTLRCSPISGHKSVSWYQQVLGQGPQFIFQYYEKEERGRGNFPDRFSARQFPNYSSELNVNALLLGDSALYLCASSLVGSGGARETQYFGPGTRLLVL.

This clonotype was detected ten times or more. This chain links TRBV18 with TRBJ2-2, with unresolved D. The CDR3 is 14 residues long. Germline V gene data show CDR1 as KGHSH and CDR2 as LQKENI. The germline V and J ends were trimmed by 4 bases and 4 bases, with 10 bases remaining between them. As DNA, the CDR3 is TGTGCCAGCTCACTTGACTCGGCCACCGGGGAGCTGTTTTTT. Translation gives CASSLDSATGELFF.

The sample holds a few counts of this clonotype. The CDR3 nucleotides are TGTGCCAGCAGCTCAACAGGGGGGACTAGCGGGGGCTACAATGAGCAGTTCTTC. This codes for CASSSTGGTSGGYNEQFF. V is TRBV7-9 and J is TRBJ2-1; 14 nucleotides line up with TRBD2. CDR3 length: 18 residues. CDR1 is SEHNR, CDR2 FQNEAQ, per germline (reference sequence). The ends lost 4 bases at V and 3 bases at J; junction bases unmatched: 8.

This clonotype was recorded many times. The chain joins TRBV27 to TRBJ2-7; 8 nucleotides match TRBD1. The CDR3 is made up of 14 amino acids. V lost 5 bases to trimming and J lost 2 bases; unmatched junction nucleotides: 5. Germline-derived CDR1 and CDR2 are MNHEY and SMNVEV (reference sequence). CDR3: CASSPGQVAYEQYF. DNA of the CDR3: TGTGCCAGCAGTCCGGGACAGGTAGCCTACGAGCAGTACTTC.

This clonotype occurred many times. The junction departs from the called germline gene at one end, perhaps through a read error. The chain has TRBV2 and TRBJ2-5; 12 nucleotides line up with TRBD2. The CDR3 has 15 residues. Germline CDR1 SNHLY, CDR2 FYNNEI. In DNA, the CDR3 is TGTGCCAGCAGGGAAGGACTAGCGGGGAAAGAGACCCAGTACTTC. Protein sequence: CASREGLAGKETQYF.

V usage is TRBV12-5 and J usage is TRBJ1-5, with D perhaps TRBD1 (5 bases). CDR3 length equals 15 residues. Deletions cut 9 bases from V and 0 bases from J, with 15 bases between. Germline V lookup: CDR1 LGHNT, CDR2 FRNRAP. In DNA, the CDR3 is TGTGCTAGCCTCCGGGACCGAAGTAGCAATCAGCCCCAGCATTTT. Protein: CASLRDRSSNQPQHF.

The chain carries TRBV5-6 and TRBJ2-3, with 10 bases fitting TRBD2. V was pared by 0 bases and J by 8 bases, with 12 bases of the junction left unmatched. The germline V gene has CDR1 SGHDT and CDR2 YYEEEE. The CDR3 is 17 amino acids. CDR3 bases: TGTGCCAGCAGCTTGGCCGAGAGCGGGGGGGCCTTTGCTACGCAGTATTTT. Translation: CASSLAESGGAFATQYF.

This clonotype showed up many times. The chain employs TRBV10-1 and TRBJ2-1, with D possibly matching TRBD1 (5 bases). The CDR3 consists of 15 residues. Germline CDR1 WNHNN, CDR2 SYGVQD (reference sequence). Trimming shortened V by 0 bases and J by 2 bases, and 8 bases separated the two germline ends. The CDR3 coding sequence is TGCGCCAGCAGTGAGTCGTCAGGGACCTACAATGAGCAGTTCTTC. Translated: CASSESSGTYNEQFF.

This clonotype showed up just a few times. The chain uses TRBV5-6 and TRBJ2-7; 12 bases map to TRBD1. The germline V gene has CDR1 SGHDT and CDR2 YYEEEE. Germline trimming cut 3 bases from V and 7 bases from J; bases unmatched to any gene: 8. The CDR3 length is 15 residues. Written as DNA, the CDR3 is TGTGCCAGCAGCTACCCGGGACAGGGGGCGGGTGAGCAGTACTTC. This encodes CASSYPGQGAGEQYF. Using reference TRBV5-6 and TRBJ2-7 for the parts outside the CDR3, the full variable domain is DAGVTQSPTHLIKTRGQQVTLRCSPKSGHDTVSWYQQALGQGPQFIFQYYEEEERQRGNFPDRFSGHQFPNYSSELNVNALLLGDSALYLCASSYPGQGAGEQYFGPGTRLTVT.

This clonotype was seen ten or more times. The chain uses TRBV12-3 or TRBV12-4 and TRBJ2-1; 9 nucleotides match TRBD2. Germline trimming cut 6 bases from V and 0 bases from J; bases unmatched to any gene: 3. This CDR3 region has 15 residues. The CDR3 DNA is TGTGCCAGCAGAGTAGCGGGGGCCTCCTACAATGAGCAGTTCTTC. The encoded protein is CASRVAGASYNEQFF.

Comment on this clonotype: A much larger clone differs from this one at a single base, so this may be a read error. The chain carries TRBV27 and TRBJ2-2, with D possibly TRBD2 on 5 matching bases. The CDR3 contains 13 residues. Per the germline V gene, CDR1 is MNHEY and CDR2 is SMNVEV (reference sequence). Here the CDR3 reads CASSFGNTGELVF. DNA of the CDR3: TGTGCCAGCAGTTTTGGGAACACCGGGGAGCTGGTTTTT.

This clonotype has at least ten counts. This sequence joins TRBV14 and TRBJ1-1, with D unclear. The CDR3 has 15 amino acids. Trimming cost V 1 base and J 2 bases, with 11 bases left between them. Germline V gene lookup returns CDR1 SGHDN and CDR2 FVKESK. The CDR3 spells CASSQVGMSNTEAFF. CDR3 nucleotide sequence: TGTGCCAGCAGCCAAGTAGGTATGTCCAACACTGAAGCTTTCTTT.

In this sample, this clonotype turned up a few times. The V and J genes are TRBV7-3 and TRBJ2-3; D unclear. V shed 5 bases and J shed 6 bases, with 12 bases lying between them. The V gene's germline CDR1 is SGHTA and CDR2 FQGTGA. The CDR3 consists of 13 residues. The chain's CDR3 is CASSPTPSDTQYF. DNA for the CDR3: TGTGCCAGCAGCCCTACTCCATCGGATACGCAGTATTTT.

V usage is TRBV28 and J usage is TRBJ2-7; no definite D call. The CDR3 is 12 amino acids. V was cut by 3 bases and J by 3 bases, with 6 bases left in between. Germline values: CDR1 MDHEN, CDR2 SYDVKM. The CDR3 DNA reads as TGTGCCAGCAGTTTGTTGTACTACGAGCAGTACTTC. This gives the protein CASSLLYYEQYF.

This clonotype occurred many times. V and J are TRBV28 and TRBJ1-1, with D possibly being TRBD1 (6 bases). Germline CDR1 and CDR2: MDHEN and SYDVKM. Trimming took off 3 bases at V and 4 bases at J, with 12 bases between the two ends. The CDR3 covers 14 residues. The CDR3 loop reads CASSLYSRGTEAFF. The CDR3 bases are TGTGCCAGCAGTTTGTATAGCAGGGGCACTGAAGCTTTCTTT.

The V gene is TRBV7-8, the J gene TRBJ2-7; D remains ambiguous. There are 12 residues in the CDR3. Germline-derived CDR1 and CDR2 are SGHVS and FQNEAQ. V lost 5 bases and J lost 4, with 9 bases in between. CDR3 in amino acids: CASSLRIYEQYF. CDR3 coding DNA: TGTGCCAGCAGCCTCCGGATTTACGAGCAGTACTTC.

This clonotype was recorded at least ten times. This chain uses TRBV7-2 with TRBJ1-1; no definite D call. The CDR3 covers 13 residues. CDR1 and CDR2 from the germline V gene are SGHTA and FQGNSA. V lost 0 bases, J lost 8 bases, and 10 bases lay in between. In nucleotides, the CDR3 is TGTGCCAGCAGCTTAGCCTTCTTGGACGAAGCTTTCTTT. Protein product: CASSLAFLDEAFF. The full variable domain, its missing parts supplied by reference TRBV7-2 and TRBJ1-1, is GAGVSQSPSNKVTEKGKDVELRCDPISGHTALYWYRQSLGQGLEFLIYFQGNSAPDKSGLPSDRFSAERTGGSVSTLTIQRTQQEDSAVYLCASSLAFLDEAFFGQGTRLTVV.

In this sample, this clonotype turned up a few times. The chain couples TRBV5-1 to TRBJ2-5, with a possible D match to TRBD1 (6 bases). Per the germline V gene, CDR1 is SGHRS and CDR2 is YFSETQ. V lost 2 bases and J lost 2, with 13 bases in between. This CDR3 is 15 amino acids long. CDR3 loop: CASSFLQGLQETQYF. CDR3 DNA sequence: TGCGCCAGCAGCTTCCTTCAGGGGTTACAAGAGACCCAGTACTTC.

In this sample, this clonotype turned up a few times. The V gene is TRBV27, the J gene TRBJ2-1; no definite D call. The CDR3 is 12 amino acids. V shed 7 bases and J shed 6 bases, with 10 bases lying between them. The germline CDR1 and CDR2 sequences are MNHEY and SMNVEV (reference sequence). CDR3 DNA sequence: TGTGCCAGCAAAGGATACCGCAATGAGCAGTTCTTC. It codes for CASKGYRNEQFF.

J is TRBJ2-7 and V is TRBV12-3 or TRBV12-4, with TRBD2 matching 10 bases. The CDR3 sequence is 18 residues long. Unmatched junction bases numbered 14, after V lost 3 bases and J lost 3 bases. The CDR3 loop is CASSLESWAGTSDYEQYF. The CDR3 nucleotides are TGTGCCAGCAGTTTGGAGTCATGGGCGGGGACTAGCGACTACGAGCAGTACTTC.

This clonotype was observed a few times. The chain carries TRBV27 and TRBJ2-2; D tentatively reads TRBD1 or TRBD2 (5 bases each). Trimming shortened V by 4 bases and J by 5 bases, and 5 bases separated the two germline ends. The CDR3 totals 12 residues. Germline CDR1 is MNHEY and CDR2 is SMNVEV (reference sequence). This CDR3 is CASSWGTGELFF. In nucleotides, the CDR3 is TGTGCCAGCAGTTGGGGGACCGGGGAGCTGTTTTTT.

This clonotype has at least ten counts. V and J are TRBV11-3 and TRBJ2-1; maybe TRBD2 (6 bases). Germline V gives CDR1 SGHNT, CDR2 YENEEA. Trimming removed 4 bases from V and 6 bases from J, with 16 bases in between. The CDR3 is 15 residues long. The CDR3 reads CASSSGLVGGNEQFF. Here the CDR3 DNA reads TGTGCCAGCAGCTCGGGTCTTGTCGGGGGCAATGAGCAGTTCTTC.

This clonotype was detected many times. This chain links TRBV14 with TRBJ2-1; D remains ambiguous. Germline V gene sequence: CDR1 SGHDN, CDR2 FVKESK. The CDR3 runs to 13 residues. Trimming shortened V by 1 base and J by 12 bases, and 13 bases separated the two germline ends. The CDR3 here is CASSQGLVRWQFF. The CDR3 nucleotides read TGTGCCAGCAGCCAAGGGCTAGTGCGCTGGCAGTTCTTC.